What follows describes a single TCR beta chain. The antigen it recognizes is unknown. It has no much larger one-base neighbor in the sample; base qualities were not kept. The donors were patients who had localized lung adenocarcinoma, which is a subtype of non-small cell lung cancer. The samples were taken from the margins of localized lung adenocarcinomas. For TCR repertoire analysis, CD8+ T cells taken from tumor tissue were profiled apart from CD4+ T cells. The record originates from a study of CD4 and CD8 cells across lung adenocarcinoma regions (dated by TCRdb to the late 2010s). Background for the entire study: The study compared tumor centers with tumor margins to examine intratumor heterogeneity of the T cell receptor repertoire.

Libraries were built with PCR. The data were produced on a HiSeq X Ten. Through fastp at Q25 and MiXCR, TCRdb rebuilt clones from the public reads, retaining in-frame beta chains. Each CDR3 protein appears once, grouped with its most common genes and DNA. This sample holds under 4,000 distinct CDR3 sequences; roughly two thirds were observed only once. The leading ten clones occupy about 17% of the sample. The CDR3 goes from the cysteine to the phenylalanine over 15 residues. The sequence is cut down to CDR3 DNA, 45 bases in frame from base 1. The junction shows trimming of 6 bases on V and 2 bases on J, plus 14 bases between the germline ends.

The chain joins TRBV12-3 or TRBV12-4 to TRBJ2-1, and TRBD2 may be the D gene, going by 6 matching bases. This TCR was sampled from a female donor with lung adenocarcinoma. The CD4 and CD8 labels of this study may be unreliable. The sample consisted of CD8+ T cells from the margin of a lung tumor. The sample's cell subset or site label, in plain terms: tumor margin region. The sequence in DNA is TGTGCCAGCAGCCCTAGACTAGAGGCCTACAATGAGCAGTTCTTC. It specifies CASSPRLEAYNEQFF.